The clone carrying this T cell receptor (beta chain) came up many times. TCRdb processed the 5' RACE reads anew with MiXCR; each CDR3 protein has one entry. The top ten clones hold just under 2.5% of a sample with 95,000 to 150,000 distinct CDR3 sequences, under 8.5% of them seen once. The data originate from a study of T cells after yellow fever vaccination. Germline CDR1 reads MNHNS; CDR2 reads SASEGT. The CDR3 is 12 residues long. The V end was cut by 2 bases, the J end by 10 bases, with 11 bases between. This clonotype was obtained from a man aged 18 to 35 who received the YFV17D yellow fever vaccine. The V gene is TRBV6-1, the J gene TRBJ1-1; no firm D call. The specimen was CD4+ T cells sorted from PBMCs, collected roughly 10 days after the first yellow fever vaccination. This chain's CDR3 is CASSEIPRGAFF. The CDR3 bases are TGTGCCAGCAGTGAAATACCACGGGGAGCTTTCTTT.